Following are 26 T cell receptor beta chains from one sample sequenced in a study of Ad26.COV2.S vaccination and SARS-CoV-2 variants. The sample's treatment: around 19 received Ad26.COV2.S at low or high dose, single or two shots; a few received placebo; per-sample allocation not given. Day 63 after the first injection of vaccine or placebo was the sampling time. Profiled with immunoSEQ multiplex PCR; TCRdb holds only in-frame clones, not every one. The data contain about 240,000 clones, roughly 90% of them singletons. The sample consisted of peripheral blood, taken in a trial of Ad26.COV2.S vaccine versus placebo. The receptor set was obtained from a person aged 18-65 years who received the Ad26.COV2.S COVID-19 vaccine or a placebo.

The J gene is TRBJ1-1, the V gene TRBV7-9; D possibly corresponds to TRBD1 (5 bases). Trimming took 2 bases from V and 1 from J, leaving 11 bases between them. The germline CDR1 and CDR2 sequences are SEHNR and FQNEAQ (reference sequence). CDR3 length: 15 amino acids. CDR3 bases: TGTGCCAGCAGCTTACTTCGACAGACGAACACTGAAGCTTTCTTT. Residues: CASSLLRQTNTEAFF. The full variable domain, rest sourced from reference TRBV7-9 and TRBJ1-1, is DTGVSQNPRHKITKRGQNVTFRCDPISEHNRLYWYRQTLGQGPEFLTYFQNEAQLEKSRLLSDRFSAERPKGSFSTLEIQRTEQGDSAMYLCASSLLRQTNTEAFFGQGTRLTVV.

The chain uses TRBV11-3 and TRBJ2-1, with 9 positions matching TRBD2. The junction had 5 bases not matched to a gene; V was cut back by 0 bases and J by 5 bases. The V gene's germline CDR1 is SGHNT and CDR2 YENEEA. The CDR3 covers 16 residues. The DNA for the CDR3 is TGTGCCAGCAGCTTAGATGGGCGGGGGGGCGACAATGAGCAGTTCTTC. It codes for CASSLDGRGGDNEQFF. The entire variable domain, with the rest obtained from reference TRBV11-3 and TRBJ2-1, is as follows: EAGVVQSPRYKIIEKKQPVAFWCNPISGHNTLYWYLQNLGQGPELLIRYENEEAVDDSQLPKDRFSAERLKGVDSTLKIQPAELGDSAVYLCASSLDGRGGDNEQFFGPGTRLTVL.

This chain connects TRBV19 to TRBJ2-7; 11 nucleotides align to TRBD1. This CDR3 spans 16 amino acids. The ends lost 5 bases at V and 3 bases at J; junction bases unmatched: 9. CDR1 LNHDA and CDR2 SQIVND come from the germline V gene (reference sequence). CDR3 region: CASSAGTGTGGYEQYF. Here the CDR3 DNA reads TGTGCCAGTAGTGCTGGGACCGGGACAGGGGGCTACGAGCAGTACTTC.

CDR3 amino acids: CASSPSTGTTANYGYTF. For the CDR3, the DNA is TGTGCCAGCAGTCCTTCGACAGGGACTACGGCTAACTATGGCTACACCTTC. The chain joins TRBV6-6 to TRBJ1-2, with 7 bases that match TRBD1. The CDR3 has 17 residues. Losses at the gene ends were 5 bases for V and 0 bases for J; bases not matched to a gene: 12. Germline V lookup: CDR1 MNHNY, CDR2 SVGAGI (reference sequence).

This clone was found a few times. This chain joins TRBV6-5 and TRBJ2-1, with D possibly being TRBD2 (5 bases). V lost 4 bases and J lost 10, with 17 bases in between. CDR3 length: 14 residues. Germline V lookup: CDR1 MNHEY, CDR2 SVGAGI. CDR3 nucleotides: TGTGCCAGCAGTTGGGTGGACTGGCGAGGGGAGCAGTTCTTC. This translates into CASSWVDWRGEQFF.

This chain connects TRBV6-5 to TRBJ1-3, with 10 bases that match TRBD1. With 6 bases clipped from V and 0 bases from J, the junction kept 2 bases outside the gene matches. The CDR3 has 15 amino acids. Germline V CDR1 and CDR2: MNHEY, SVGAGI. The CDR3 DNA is TGTGCCAGCAGGGACAGGGGGATCTCTGGAAACACCATATATTTT. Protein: CASRDRGISGNTIYF.

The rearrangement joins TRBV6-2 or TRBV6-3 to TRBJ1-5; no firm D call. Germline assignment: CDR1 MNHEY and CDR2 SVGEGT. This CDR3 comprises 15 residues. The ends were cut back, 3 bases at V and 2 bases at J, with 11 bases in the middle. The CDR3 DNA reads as TGTGCCAGCAGTTATGCGGTCGTGCGCAATCAGCCCCAGCATTTT. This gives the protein CASSYAVVRNQPQHF.

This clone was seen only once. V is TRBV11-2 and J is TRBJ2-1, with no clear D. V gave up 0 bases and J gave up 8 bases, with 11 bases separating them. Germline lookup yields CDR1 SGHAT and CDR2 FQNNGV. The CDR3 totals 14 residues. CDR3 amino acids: CASSLDGPLDEQFF. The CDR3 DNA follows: TGTGCCAGCAGCTTAGATGGGCCTCTCGATGAGCAGTTCTTC.

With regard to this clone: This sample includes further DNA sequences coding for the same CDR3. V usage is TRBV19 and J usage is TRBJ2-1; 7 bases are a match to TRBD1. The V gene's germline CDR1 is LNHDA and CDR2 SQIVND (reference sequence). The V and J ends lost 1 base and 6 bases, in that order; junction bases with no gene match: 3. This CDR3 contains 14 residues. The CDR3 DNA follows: TGTGCCAGTAGTATAGGACAGGGTGGCAATGAGCAGTTCTTC. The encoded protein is CASSIGQGGNEQFF.

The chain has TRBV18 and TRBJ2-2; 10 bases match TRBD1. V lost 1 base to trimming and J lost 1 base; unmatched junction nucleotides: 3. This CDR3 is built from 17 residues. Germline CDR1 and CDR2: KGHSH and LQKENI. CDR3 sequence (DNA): TGTGCCAGCTCACCACGGACAGGGGGGGAGAACACCGGGGAGCTGTTTTTT. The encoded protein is CASSPRTGGENTGELFF.

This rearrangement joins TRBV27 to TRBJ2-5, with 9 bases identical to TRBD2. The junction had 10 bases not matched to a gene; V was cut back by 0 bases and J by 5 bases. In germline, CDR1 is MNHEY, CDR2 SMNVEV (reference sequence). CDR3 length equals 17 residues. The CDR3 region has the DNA TGTGCCAGCAGTTTATCGTGGGTAGCGGGAGCAGGGGAGACCCAGTACTTC. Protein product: CASSLSWVAGAGETQYF.

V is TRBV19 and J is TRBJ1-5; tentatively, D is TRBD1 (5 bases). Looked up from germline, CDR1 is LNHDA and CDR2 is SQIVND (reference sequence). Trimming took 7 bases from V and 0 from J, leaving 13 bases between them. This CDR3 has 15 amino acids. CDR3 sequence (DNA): TGTGCCAGTACCCCCCTGGGGCATAGCAATCAGCCCCAGCATTTT. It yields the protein CASTPLGHSNQPQHF.

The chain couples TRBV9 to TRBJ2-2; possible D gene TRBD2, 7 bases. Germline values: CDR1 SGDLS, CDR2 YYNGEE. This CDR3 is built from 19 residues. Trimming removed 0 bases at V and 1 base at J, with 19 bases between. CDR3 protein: CASSVAFLGASGNTGELFF. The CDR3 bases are TGTGCCAGCAGCGTAGCGTTTTTGGGGGCTAGCGGGAACACCGGGGAGCTGTTTTTT.

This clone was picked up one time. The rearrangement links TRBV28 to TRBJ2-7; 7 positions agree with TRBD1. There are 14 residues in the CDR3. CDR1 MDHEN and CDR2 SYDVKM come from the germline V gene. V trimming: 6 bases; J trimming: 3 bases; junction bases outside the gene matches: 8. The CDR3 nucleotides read TGTGCCAGCAGAACCGGGACAGTTGACTACGAGCAGTACTTC. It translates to CASRTGTVDYEQYF.

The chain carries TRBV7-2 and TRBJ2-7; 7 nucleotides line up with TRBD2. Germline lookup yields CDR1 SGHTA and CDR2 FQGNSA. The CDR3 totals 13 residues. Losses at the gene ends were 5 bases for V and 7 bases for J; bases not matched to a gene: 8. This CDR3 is CASSPNNGGEQYF. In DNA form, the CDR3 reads TGTGCCAGCAGCCCCAATAACGGGGGGGAGCAGTACTTC.

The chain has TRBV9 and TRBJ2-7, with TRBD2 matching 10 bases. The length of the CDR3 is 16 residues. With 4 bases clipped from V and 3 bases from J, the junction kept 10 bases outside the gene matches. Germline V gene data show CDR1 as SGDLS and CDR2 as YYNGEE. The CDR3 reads CASSPKAASGSYEQYF. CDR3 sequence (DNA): TGTGCCAGCAGCCCTAAGGCGGCTAGCGGGAGCTACGAGCAGTACTTC.

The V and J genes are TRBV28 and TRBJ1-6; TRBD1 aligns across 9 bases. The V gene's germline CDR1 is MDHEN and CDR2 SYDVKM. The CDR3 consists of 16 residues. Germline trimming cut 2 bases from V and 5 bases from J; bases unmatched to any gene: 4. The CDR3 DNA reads TGTGCCAGCAGTTTAGACAGGGGGTTTGATAATTCACCCCTCCACTTT. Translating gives CASSLDRGFDNSPLHF.

CDR3 coding DNA: TGTGCCATCAGTACTCAGGGAGCGGGGACCCAGTACTTC. It is translated as CAISTQGAGTQYF. The chain employs TRBV10-3 and TRBJ2-5, with D possibly being TRBD2 (6 bases). Germline lookup yields CDR1 ENHRY and CDR2 SYGVKD. With 5 bases removed from V and 7 bases from J, the gap between germline ends came to 14 bases. There are 13 residues in the CDR3.

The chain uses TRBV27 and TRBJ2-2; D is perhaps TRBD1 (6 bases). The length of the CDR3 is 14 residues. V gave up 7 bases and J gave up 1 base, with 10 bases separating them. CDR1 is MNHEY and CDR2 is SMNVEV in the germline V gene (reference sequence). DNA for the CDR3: TGTGCCAGCAACTGGACAGAGAACACCGGGGAGCTGTTTTTT. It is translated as CASNWTENTGELFF.

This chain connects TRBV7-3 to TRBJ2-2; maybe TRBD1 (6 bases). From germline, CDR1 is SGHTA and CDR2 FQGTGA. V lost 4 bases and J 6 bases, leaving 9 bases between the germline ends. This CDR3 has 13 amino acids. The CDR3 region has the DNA TGTGCCAGCAGCTCCAGGGGTTCCGGGGAGCTGTTTTTT. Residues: CASSSRGSGELFF.

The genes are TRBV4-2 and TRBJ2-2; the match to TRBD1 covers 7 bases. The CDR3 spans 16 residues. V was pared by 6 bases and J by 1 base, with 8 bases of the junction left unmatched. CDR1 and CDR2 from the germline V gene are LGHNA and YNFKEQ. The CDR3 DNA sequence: TGTGCCAGCAGGGGGGAACAGGGGCGGAACACCGGGGAGCTGTTTTTT. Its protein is CASRGEQGRNTGELFF.

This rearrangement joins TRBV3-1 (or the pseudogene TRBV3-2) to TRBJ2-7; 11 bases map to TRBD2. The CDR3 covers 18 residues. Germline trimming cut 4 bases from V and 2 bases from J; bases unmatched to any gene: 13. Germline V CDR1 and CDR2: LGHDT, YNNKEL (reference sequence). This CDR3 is CASSLAVATSGTTYEQYF. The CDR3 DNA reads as TGTGCCAGCAGCCTTGCTGTAGCGACTAGCGGGACCACCTACGAGCAGTACTTC.

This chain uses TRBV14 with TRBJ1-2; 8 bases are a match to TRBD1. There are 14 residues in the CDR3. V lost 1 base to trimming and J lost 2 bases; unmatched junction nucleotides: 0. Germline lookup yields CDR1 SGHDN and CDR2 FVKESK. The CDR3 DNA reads TGTGCCAGCAGCCAAGGACAGGGGAACTATGGCTACACCTTC. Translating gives CASSQGQGNYGYTF.

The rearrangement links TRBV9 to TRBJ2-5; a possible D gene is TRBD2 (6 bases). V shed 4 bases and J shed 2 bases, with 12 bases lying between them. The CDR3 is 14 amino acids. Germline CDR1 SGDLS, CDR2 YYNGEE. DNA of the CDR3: TGTGCCAGCAGCCGGGCGGGGATACAAGAGACCCAGTACTTC. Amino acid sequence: CASSRAGIQETQYF.

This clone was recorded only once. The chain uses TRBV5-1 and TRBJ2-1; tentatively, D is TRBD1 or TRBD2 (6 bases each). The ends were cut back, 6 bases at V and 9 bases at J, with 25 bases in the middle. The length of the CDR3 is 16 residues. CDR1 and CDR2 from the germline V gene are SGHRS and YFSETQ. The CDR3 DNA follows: TGCGCCAGCAAGCGAGGACAGCCCTCCCTGGGGGGTGAGCAGTTCTTC. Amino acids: CASKRGQPSLGGEQFF.

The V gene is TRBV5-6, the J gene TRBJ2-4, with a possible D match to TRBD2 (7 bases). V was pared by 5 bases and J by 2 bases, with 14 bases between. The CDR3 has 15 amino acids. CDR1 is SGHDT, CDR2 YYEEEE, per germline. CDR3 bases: TGTGCCAGCAGGGGGAGGGGGTTATCCAAAAACATTCAGTACTTC. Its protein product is CASRGRGLSKNIQYF.